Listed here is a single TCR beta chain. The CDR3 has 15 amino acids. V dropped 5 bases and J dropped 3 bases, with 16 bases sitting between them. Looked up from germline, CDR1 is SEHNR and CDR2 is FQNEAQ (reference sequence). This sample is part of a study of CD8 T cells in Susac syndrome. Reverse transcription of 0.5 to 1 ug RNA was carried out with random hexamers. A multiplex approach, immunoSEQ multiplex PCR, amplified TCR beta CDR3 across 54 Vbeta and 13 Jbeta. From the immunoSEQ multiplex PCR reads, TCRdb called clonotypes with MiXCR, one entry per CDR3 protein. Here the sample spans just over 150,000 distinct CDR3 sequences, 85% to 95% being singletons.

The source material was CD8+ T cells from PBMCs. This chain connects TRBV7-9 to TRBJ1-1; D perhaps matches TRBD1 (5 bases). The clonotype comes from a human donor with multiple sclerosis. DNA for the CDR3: TGTGCCAGCAGCCCTAACCAGGGAGAGGACACTGAAGCTTTCTTT. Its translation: CASSPNQGEDTEAFF. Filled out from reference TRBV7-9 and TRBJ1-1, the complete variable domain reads DTGVSQNPRHKITKRGQNVTFRCDPISEHNRLYWYRQTLGQGPEFLTYFQNEAQLEKSRLLSDRFSAERPKGSFSTLEIQRTEQGDSAMYLCASSPNQGEDTEAFFGQGTRLTVV.